These 15 T cell receptor beta chains share one sample of origin, sequenced in a study of blood T cell repertoires in COVID-19. Measured with immunoSEQ multiplex PCR; TCRdb has only the in-frame clones, and not every one. Altogether 400,000 to 550,000 clones are present, around 89% being singletons, with the ten largest covering over 4%. Material for sequencing was peripheral blood. The receptors derive from a woman aged 25-40 years with acute or convalescent COVID-19.

In this sample, this clone turned up a few times. V gene TRBV4-1 combines with J gene TRBJ2-7, with D perhaps matching TRBD2 (6 bases). This CDR3 spans 15 amino acids. V was clipped by 2 bases and J by 1 base, with 12 bases between them. CDR1 and CDR2 from the germline V gene are MGHRA and YSYEKL. CDR3 in DNA: TGCGCCAGCAGCCAAAACCGGGACTCATCCTACGAGCAGTACTTC. Residues: CASSQNRDSSYEQYF.

This chain uses TRBV23-1 with TRBJ1-2, with D hard to call. TRBV23-1 is filed as an ORF, its function uncertain. V lost 0 bases, J lost 3 bases, and 20 bases lay in between. This CDR3 has 18 residues. This CDR3 is CASSQSPLAKRLDYGYTF. The CDR3 bases are TGCGCCAGCAGTCAATCTCCCCTCGCGAAGCGGTTGGACTATGGCTACACCTTC.

The count of this clone is one. The chain combines TRBV5-1 with TRBJ2-1; TRBD1 is a possible D gene (6 bases). The CDR3 loop spans 15 amino acids. The germline V gene encodes CDR1 SGHRS and CDR2 YFSETQ. Deletions cut 5 bases from V and 9 bases from J, with 21 bases between. The CDR3, as DNA: TGCGCCAGCAGATCGACTTGGGTCCCCAGGGGTGAGCAGTTCTTC. Protein sequence: CASRSTWVPRGEQFF.

This rearrangement joins TRBV19 to TRBJ1-1; no reliable D call. Germline V CDR1 and CDR2: LNHDA, SQIVND (reference sequence). V lost 3 bases to trimming and J lost 3 bases, with 11 bases between them. The CDR3 sequence is 14 residues long. The CDR3 sequence is CASSIGDRDTEAFF. The CDR3 nucleotides are TGTGCCAGTAGTATTGGTGATAGAGACACTGAAGCTTTCTTT.

This chain connects TRBV14 to TRBJ2-3, with D possibly being TRBD2 (6 bases). Trimming stripped 5 bases from V and 1 base from J, with 13 bases between. This CDR3 has 15 residues. Looked up from germline, CDR1 is SGHDN and CDR2 is FVKESK. CDR3 residues: CASSKLGGGTDTQYF. CDR3 in DNA: TGTGCCAGCAGCAAACTGGGGGGAGGCACAGATACGCAGTATTTT.

V is TRBV5-4 and J is TRBJ2-1, with 11 bases identical to TRBD2. The germline gives CDR1 SGHNT, CDR2 YYREEE (reference sequence). Trimming at V came to 5 bases and at J to 7 bases, leaving 8 bases not matched to a gene. CDR3 length: 15 residues. The CDR3 sequence is CASRVAGGLTNEQFF. The CDR3, as DNA: TGTGCCAGCAGAGTAGCGGGGGGGCTCACGAATGAGCAGTTCTTC.

This rearrangement joins TRBV5-1 to TRBJ2-5; maybe TRBD1 (6 bases). CDR3 size: 14 residues. The V gene's germline CDR1 is SGHRS and CDR2 YFSETQ. V lost 1 base and J lost 4, with 11 bases in between. CDR3 amino acids: CASSLTGTGETQYF. CDR3 sequence (DNA): TGCGCCAGCAGCTTGACAGGGACCGGAGAGACCCAGTACTTC.

This clone was picked up many times. This chain links TRBV4-1 with TRBJ1-2; tentative D call: TRBD1 (5 bases). This CDR3 has 14 residues. Germline V gives CDR1 MGHRA, CDR2 YSYEKL. Trimming stripped 3 bases from V and 7 bases from J, with 15 bases between. CDR3 nucleotides: TGCGCCAGCAGCCATGACGGGGGACTCGGTGGCTACACCTTC. This translates into CASSHDGGLGGYTF.

This clone appeared once. V is TRBV7-2 and J is TRBJ1-2, with 7 bases matching TRBD1. The trim removed 1 base at V and 4 bases at J, leaving 6 bases unmatched. The length of the CDR3 is 15 residues. CDR1 is SGHTA and CDR2 is FQGNSA in the germline V gene. The CDR3 reads CASSLGIRDSYGYTF. CDR3 coding DNA: TGTGCCAGCAGCTTAGGGATCCGGGACAGCTATGGCTACACCTTC.

The chain recombines TRBV4-1 with TRBJ1-1; D ambiguous. Germline V CDR1 and CDR2: MGHRA, YSYEKL. The V end was cut by 2 bases, the J end by 4 bases, with 23 bases between. This CDR3 has 18 residues. CDR3 in amino acids: CASSQYPRWLSSSTEAFF. CDR3 DNA: TGCGCCAGCAGCCAATATCCCAGATGGCTTTCTTCTAGCACTGAAGCTTTCTTT.

This chain links TRBV5-1 with TRBJ2-2, with D maybe TRBD2 (6 bases). Trimming stripped 0 bases from V and 0 bases from J, with 6 bases between. Germline CDR1 and CDR2: SGHRS and YFSETQ. CDR3 size: 15 residues. The CDR3 nucleotides are TGCGCCAGCAGCTTGGGGGGGGCGAACACCGGGGAGCTGTTTTTT. It is translated as CASSLGGANTGELFF.

V gene TRBV27 combines with J gene TRBJ2-1, with D perhaps matching TRBD2 (7 bases). The CDR3 spans 14 residues. Germline V gives CDR1 MNHEY, CDR2 SMNVEV (reference sequence). Trimming cost V 7 bases and J 4 bases, with 14 bases left between them. The CDR3 loop is CASTVGGPYNEQFF. For the CDR3, the DNA is TGTGCCAGCACGGTCGGGGGGCCATACAATGAGCAGTTCTTC.

V and J are TRBV4-1 and TRBJ2-1; 10 nucleotides align to TRBD2. The length of the CDR3 is 15 residues. Germline V lookup: CDR1 MGHRA, CDR2 YSYEKL. V dropped 1 base and J dropped 13; count of bases not matched to a gene: 10. The CDR3 protein is CASSQVAASGGSQFF. The CDR3 DNA reads as TGCGCCAGCAGCCAAGTTGCGGCTAGCGGGGGATCTCAGTTCTTC.

This clone was seen just once. V usage is TRBV19 and J usage is TRBJ1-2; no clear D. Germline V gene data show CDR1 as LNHDA and CDR2 as SQIVND (reference sequence). Trimming took off 3 bases at V and 0 bases at J, with 5 bases between the two ends. CDR3 length: 13 residues. CDR3 sequence: CASSIQANYGYTF. The CDR3, as DNA: TGTGCCAGTAGTATCCAGGCTAACTATGGCTACACCTTC. Based on the CDR3 plus reference TRBV19 and TRBJ1-2, the full variable domain is DGGITQSPKYLFRKEGQNVTLSCEQNLNHDAMYWYRQDPGQGLRLIYYSQIVNDFQKGDIAEGYSVSREKKESFPLTVTSAQKNPTAFYLCASSIQANYGYTFGSGTRLTVV.

This chain joins TRBV5-1 and TRBJ2-7; D not certain. This CDR3 spans 14 amino acids. Trimming left V 0 bases short and J 2 bases short, with 9 bases between. Germline loops: CDR1 SGHRS, CDR2 YFSETQ. The CDR3 is CASSLGLSPYEQYF. The CDR3, as DNA: TGCGCCAGCAGCTTGGGACTCTCCCCCTACGAGCAGTACTTC.